The present TCR beta chain was sequenced within a study of T cell responses to AZD1222 COVID-19 vaccine. Only in-frame clones appear in the TCRdb table, and some are missing; sequencing was by immunoSEQ multiplex PCR. The repertoire has roughly 200,000 clones, around nine tenths of them found once; the top ten carry 3.6%. Concerning this clone itself: What it binds is not known.

General study results and limits: Reports say nearly half of spike-specific TCRs go after unmutated variant regions. Spike-wide vaccine-associated CD4 TCRs dominated at 160-218 and 743-854. Repertoire sampling was restricted to post-peak T cell response timepoints. Spike-specific TCR repertoires showed rising breadth and depth after two AZD1222 doses.

Material: peripheral blood, obtained 28 days after the second dose of the MenACWY control vaccine. The source of this sequence is an adult who received the MenACWY meningococcal vaccine as a control.

CDR3 nucleotide sequence: TGTGCCAGCAGCATAGCACCTAGCGGGAAGCTCTACAATGAGCAGTTCTTC. This codes for CASSIAPSGKLYNEQFF. The chain couples TRBV7-3 to TRBJ2-1; TRBD2 matches at 9 bases. CDR1 SGHTA and CDR2 FQGTGA come from the germline V gene. The CDR3 is 17 residues long. J was trimmed by 3 bases and V by 5 bases; bases with no gene match: 11.